The T cell receptor beta chain under discussion was sequenced for a study of shared clonotypes between healthy human individuals. The overall study: Every donor yielded three CD4 naive, three CD4 memory, two CD8 naive and one CD8 memory plate. The study, taken as a whole, reports: Memory subsets generally showed smaller estimated richness than naive subsets did.

Remarks on this clone: Its specificity is not known.

Authors' processing steps: There were no quality scores in the junction-only immunoSEQ sequences, so filtering differed. The repertoire was sequenced with immunoSEQ multiplex PCR; TCRdb's copy has only in-frame clones and lacks some. That table is the source of V, J and clone size, and D and trimming were worked out from the DNA. Of around 1.9 million clones listed, about 93% are singletons. V gave up 0 bases and J gave up 6 bases, with 10 bases separating them. CDR1 SGHDT and CDR2 YYEEEE come from the germline V gene. The length of the CDR3 is 13 residues. The naive CD8 population came from CD45RO-negative cells selected for CCR7, without terminally differentiated effector memory CD45RA+ cells. Recent vaccinations or acute infections were absent in the healthy HIV-negative adult donors.

The V and J genes are TRBV5-6 and TRBJ2-7; D is unresolved. The receptor was isolated from a young man in good health. Some clones in this sample may be carry-over from other donors' samples. Sequenced sample: naive CD8+ T cells from PBMCs. In nucleotides, the CDR3 is TGTGCCAGCAGCTTGGAGGGTTTACGCGAGCAGTACTTC. As protein: CASSLEGLREQYF. Based on the CDR3 plus reference TRBV5-6 and TRBJ2-7, the full variable domain is DAGVTQSPTHLIKTRGQQVTLRCSPKSGHDTVSWYQQALGQGPQFIFQYYEEEERQRGNFPDRFSGHQFPNYSSELNVNALLLGDSALYLCASSLEGLREQYFGPGTRLTVT.